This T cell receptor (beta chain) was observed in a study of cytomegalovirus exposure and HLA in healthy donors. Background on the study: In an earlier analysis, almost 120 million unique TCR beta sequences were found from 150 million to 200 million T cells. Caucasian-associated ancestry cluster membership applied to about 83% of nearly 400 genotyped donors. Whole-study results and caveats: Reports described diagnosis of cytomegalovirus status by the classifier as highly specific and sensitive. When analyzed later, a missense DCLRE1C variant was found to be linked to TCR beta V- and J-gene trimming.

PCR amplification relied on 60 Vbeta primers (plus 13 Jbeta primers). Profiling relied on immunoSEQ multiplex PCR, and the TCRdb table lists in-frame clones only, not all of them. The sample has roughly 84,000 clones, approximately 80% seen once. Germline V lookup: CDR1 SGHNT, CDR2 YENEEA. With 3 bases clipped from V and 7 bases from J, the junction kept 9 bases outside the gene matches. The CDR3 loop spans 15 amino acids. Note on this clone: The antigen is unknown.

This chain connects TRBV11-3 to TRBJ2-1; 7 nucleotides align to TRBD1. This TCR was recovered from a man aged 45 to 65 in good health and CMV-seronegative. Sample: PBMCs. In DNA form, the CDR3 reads TGTGCCAGCAGCTTCGGGGACAGCAGAGGGAATGAGCAGTTCTTC. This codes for CASSFGDSRGNEQFF. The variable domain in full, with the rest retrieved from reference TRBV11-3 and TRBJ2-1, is EAGVVQSPRYKIIEKKQPVAFWCNPISGHNTLYWYLQNLGQGPELLIRYENEEAVDDSQLPKDRFSAERLKGVDSTLKIQPAELGDSAVYLCASSFGDSRGNEQFFGPGTRLTVL.